The following is a T cell receptor beta chain sequence with its context. A much larger clone differs by one base, so this may be a read error. These data are taken from a study of molecular identifiers for immune sequencing clone quantification. TCRdb re-derived calls from the PCR reads in MiXCR, one entry per CDR3 protein. The sample consists of about 320,000 distinct CDR3 sequences, 20% to 25% of them appearing once. Trimming took 5 bases from V and 1 from J, leaving 17 bases between them. Germline lookup yields CDR1 MNHEY and CDR2 SVGEGT. This CDR3 is 16 amino acids long. This clonotype was obtained from a human donor in good health. Some libraries in this study had Jurkat cell RNA spiked in. The sequenced sample consisted of naive CD8+ T cells from blood, with Jurkat cell RNA spiked in. Subset reported: FACS-sorted CD8+CD4-CCR7+CD45RA+ naive T cells. J is TRBJ1-1 and V is TRBV6-2 or TRBV6-3; no clear D. This chain's CDR3 is CASSPLLALTNTEAFF. In DNA, the CDR3 is TGTGCCAGCAGTCCCCTCCTGGCCCTCACGAACACTGAAGCTTTCTTT.